These T cell receptor beta chains were read from a single sample in a study of blood T cell repertoires in COVID-19. The protocol was immunoSEQ multiplex PCR, while the TCRdb copy is restricted to in-frame clones and leaves out a portion. The sample shows approximately 200,000 clones, 75% to 85% of them seen only once. Sequencing used peripheral blood. The receptors were gathered from a woman in her fifties or sixties with acute or convalescent COVID-19. Both conserved end residues are part of each CDR3. A D gene is named only where the DNA matches it firmly. Part of the rows lack a size; the others show once, few, many or a class for expanded clones.

TRBJ1-1 | once | - | TRBV18 | TGTGCCAGCTCAGATAGTCTGAACACTGAAGCTTTCTTT | CASSDSLNTEAFF
TRBJ2-5 | - | TRBD2 | TRBV6-5 | TGTGCCAGCAGAGGACTAGCGGGAGGATCGGAGACCCAGTACTTC | CASRGLAGGSETQYF
TRBJ2-1 | - | - | TRBV27 | TGTGCCAGCAGTCTGCGGCGGGGCTTATCCTACAATGAGCAGTTCTTC | CASSLRRGLSYNEQFF
TRBJ1-1 | - | TRBD1 | TRBV10-2 | TGCGCCAGCAGTGAGATAACAGGGGTTCTGACGGAGTACACTGAAGCTTTCTTT | CASSEITGVLTEYTEAFF
TRBJ2-2 | - | - | TRBV19 | TGTGCCAGTAGTAAACAGGGAGGGGACACCGGGGAGCTGTTTTTT | CASSKQGGDTGELFF
TRBJ1-2 | once | TRBD1 | TRBV2 | TGTGCCAGCAGTAGACTGGCAGGGGGCGAGAGTGGCTACACCTTC | CASSRLAGGESGYTF
TRBJ2-5 | - | TRBD2 | TRBV7-2 | TGTGCCAGCAGCGTAAGGACTAGCGGGAGAATGCGAGAGACCCAGTACTTC | CASSVRTSGRMRETQYF
TRBJ1-2 | - | - | TRBV9 | TGTGCCAGCAGCCCAGGGGTTGGCTACACCTTC | CASSPGVGYTF
TRBJ2-7 | - | TRBD1 | TRBV4-3 | TGCGCCAGCAGCCAAGGCGTAGGGACAGGGGTATACGAGCAGTACTTC | CASSQGVGTGVYEQYF
TRBJ2-2 | once | TRBD2 | TRBV28 | TGTGCCAGCAGTTTAAGGGGACTAGCGGGAGGGTCCACCGGGGAGCTGTTTTTT | CASSLRGLAGGSTGELFF
TRBJ1-4 | - | - | TRBV6-5 | TGTGCCAGCAGTCTCAAATGGCAGGGTGAAAAACTGTTTTTT | CASSLKWQGEKLFF
TRBJ1-2 | - | - | TRBV21-1 | TGTGCCAGCAGCAAAGGGGCAGGGGCCTCGTGCGTCTATGGCTACACCTTC | CASSKGAGASCVYGYTF
TRBJ2-7 | - | - | TRBV28 | TGTGCCAGCAGTTTAGGGGGGAGCGGGTCCCTCTCCTACGAGCAGTACTTC | CASSLGGSGSLSYEQYF
TRBJ1-1 | few | - | TRBV12-3/TRBV12-4 | TGTGCCAGCAGTTTAACAGGGTACACTGAAGCTTTCTTT | CASSLTGYTEAFF
TRBJ2-3 | - | - | TRBV6-2/TRBV6-3 | TGTGCCAGCAGTCGAGCGACAGGCCCTTCCACGGATACGCAGTATTTT | CASSRATGPSTDTQYF
TRBJ2-5 | - | - | TRBV9 | TGTGCCAGCAGCGTCGGCGGAGGGGAAGAGACCCAGTACTTC | CASSVGGGEETQYF
TRBJ1-1 | - | - | TRBV7-2 | TGTGCCAGCAGCTTAGGCCCGACAGGAGACACTGAAGCTTTCTTT | CASSLGPTGDTEAFF
TRBJ1-4 | - | - | TRBV5-1 | TGCGCCAGCAGCTTAAACCGGGGGTCTAATGAAAAACTGTTTTTT | CASSLNRGSNEKLFF
TRBJ1-2 | once | TRBD1 | TRBV19 | TGTGCCAGTATCCGGACAGGGAAGGAATATGGCTACACCTTC | CASIRTGKEYGYTF
TRBJ2-5 | once | - | TRBV10-3 | TGTGCCATCAGTGAGTCACTAGGGGAGACCCAGTACTTC | CAISESLGETQYF
TRBJ1-5 | - | - | TRBV28 | TGTGCCAGCAGTTTTCAGGGAACGAACAATCAGCCCCAGCATTTT | CASSFQGTNNQPQHF
TRBJ2-7 | once | TRBD2 | TRBV7-6 | TGTGCCAGCAGCTTAGAGCCCCCTGTAGATACCGGGACTACCTTCTATCGAGAGCAGTACTTC | CASSLEPPVDTGTTFYREQYF
TRBJ1-5 | few | - | TRBV28 | TGTGCCAGCAGTTTAGAACAGAGTAATCAGCCCCAGCATTTT | CASSLEQSNQPQHF
TRBJ2-7 | - | TRBD1 | TRBV9 | TGTGCCAGCAGCCCATCAGGACAGGGCTACGAGCAGTACTTC | CASSPSGQGYEQYF
TRBJ1-2 | - | - | TRBV28 | TGTGCCAGCAGCTCAACTACTAACTATGGCTACACCTTC | CASSSTTNYGYTF
TRBJ2-1 | - | TRBD2 | TRBV30 | TGTGCCTGGGCCGGGACTAGCTGGTTCCAGTTCTTC | CAWAGTSWFQFF
TRBJ1-1 | - | - | TRBV2 | TGTGCCAGCAGCTCCCAGACTGAAGCTTTCTTT | CASSSQTEAFF
TRBJ1-4 | - | TRBD1 | TRBV25-1 | TGTGCCAGCAGTGCACAGGGGTTAGGTGAAAAACTGTTTTTT | CASSAQGLGEKLFF
TRBJ1-1 | - | TRBD1 | TRBV28 | TGTGCCAGCAACCCCCGGGGACAGGGCTCCACCGAAGCTTTCTTT | CASNPRGQGSTEAFF
TRBJ1-5 | - | - | TRBV28 | TGTGCCAGCAGTGCTATAGCAGGGAGGGGGAGGGAGCCCCAGCATTTT | CASSAIAGRGREPQHF
TRBJ1-5 | - | - | TRBV6-5 | TGTGCCAGCAGGGAGAAAGGACAGCCCCAGCATTTT | CASREKGQPQHF
TRBJ2-1 | - | - | TRBV14 | TGTGCCAGCAGCCAAGACGGGGGCTCCTACAATGAGCAGTTCTTC | CASSQDGGSYNEQFF
TRBJ2-1 | - | - | TRBV28 | TGTGCCAGCAGCCCCCCCCAGACAACCAAGCAGTTCTTC | CASSPPQTTKQFF
TRBJ1-3 | - | - | TRBV28 | TGTGCCAGCAGCCTGACAGCGAGCTCTGGAAACACCATATATTTT | CASSLTASSGNTIYF
TRBJ1-2 | - | TRBD1 | TRBV28 | TGTGCCAGCAGTCCTCCCCAGGGGGCAGGGAAATACTATGGCTACACCTTC | CASSPPQGAGKYYGYTF
TRBJ2-3 | - | TRBD2 | TRBV2 | TGTGCCAGCAGTCCATCCGGGACTAGCGGCACAGATACGCAGTATTTT | CASSPSGTSGTDTQYF
TRBJ2-2 | - | TRBD2 | TRBV6-5 | TGTGCCAGCAGTTATTCCGGGACTAGCGCTACCGGGGAGCTGTTTTTT | CASSYSGTSATGELFF
TRBJ1-4 | once | - | TRBV30 | TGTGCCTGGAGTGTGGAGGGGCCAGGGGAAAAACTGTTTTTT | CAWSVEGPGEKLFF
TRBJ2-1 | - | - | TRBV12-3/TRBV12-4 | TGTGCCAGCAGTTTAACAGGGAGTGAGCAGTTCTTC | CASSLTGSEQFF
TRBJ1-2 | - | - | TRBV6-5 | TGTGCCAGCAACTATATCAGGGGAAACTATGGCTACACCTTC | CASNYIRGNYGYTF
TRBJ1-1 | - | - | TRBV7-3 | TGTGCCAGCAGCTTAAAAGGGACGGGGGAATTGCCTGAAGCTTTCTTT | CASSLKGTGELPEAFF
TRBJ1-4 | - | TRBD1 | TRBV28 | TGTGCCAGTGGACAGGAGAATGAAAAACTGTTTTTT | CASGQENEKLFF
TRBJ1-1 | - | TRBD1 | TRBV28 | TGTGCCAGCAGTTTATCCAGGGGGAGGATGAACACTGAAGCTTTCTTT | CASSLSRGRMNTEAFF
TRBJ1-6 | - | - | TRBV29-1 | TGCAGCGCTCCCCCCTTCCCGACAGGCCGTAATAATTCACCCCTCCACTTT | CSAPPFPTGRNNSPLHF
TRBJ1-5 | - | - | TRBV7-2 | TGTGCCAGCAGCCTGAAAGGTGGAGGGAGCCTCCCTCAGCCCCAGCATTTT | CASSLKGGGSLPQPQHF
TRBJ2-1 | - | - | TRBV27 | TGTGCCAGCAGTTTAAGCTCCGGGTCCTACAATGAGCAGTTCTTC | CASSLSSGSYNEQFF
TRBJ1-2 | - | - | TRBV6-5 | TGTGCCAGCAGTTACCAGGGGTTCGGCTATGGCTACACCTTC | CASSYQGFGYGYTF
TRBJ2-7 | - | TRBD2 | TRBV20-1 | TGCAGCGGGACTAGCAGCTACGAGCAGTACTTC | CSGTSSYEQYF
TRBJ2-1 | - | - | TRBV2 | TGTGCCAGCAGTGATCCTCAGCGGGCTAACAATGAGCAGTTCTTC | CASSDPQRANNEQFF
TRBJ1-1 | few | - | TRBV5-1 | TGCGCCAGCAGGGAATGGCTACAGGTGAACACTGAAGCTTTCTTT | CASREWLQVNTEAFF
TRBJ2-7 | - | TRBD2 | TRBV5-8 | TGTGCCAGCAGCTCACGGACTAGCGGGGGAGGCAACGAGCAGTACTTC | CASSSRTSGGGNEQYF
TRBJ2-1 | - | TRBD2 | TRBV6-2/TRBV6-3 | TGTGCCAGCAGTTACCGCCGCGGGGGATCCTACAATGAGCAGTTCTTC | CASSYRRGGSYNEQFF
TRBJ2-2 | - | - | TRBV3-1/TRBV3-2 | TGTGCCAGCAGCCAAGCCGGGACACTTAACACCGGGGAGCTGTTTTTT | CASSQAGTLNTGELFF
TRBJ1-5 | few | - | TRBV6-5 | TGTGCCAGCGCAGAAATCGACGACAGGCGCCAGCATTTT | CASAEIDDRRQHF
TRBJ2-4 | - | TRBD1 | TRBV9 | TGTGCCAGCAGCGGTGGGACAGCGAAAAACATTCAGTACTTC | CASSGGTAKNIQYF
TRBJ2-1 | once | TRBD2 | TRBV5-5 | TGTGCCAGCAGCTTAAGGCTAGCGGCCTACAATGAGCAGTTCTTC | CASSLRLAAYNEQFF
TRBJ2-7 | - | TRBD1 | TRBV11-2 | TGTGCCAGCAGCTTAGATGACAGGGGGTTTGAGCAGTACTTC | CASSLDDRGFEQYF